Here is one T cell receptor (beta chain) with its context. Its matching antigen is unknown. Within the sample, other DNA sequences also encode this same CDR3. V lost 3 bases and J 4 bases, leaving 13 bases between the germline ends. There are 14 residues in the CDR3. Germline lookup yields CDR1 SGHTA and CDR2 FQGNSA. The investigators reverse transcribed all of the isolated RNA, so they sequenced expressed TCRB transcripts. Sequenced by immunoSEQ multiplex PCR; TCRdb stores in-frame clones only, minus some. The sample has approximately 170,000 clones; 7.5% to 10% are singletons. The source of the sample is a study of beta chain features in type 1 diabetes. Whole-study results and caveats: Over-representation of high TCR-expressing cells was a possible consequence of cDNA sequencing. A moderate, significant TCRB CDR3 shortening appeared in type 1 diabetes across four CD4+ subsets. The naive, central memory and Treg TCRB repertoires showed an apparent similarity that was greater among patients than among healthy donors. In type 1 diabetes patients, VDJ junctions had fewer insertions; deletions at these junctions were more frequent.

Input material: central memory CD4+ T cells from blood. This receptor was identified in a woman between 18 and 29 years old in good health. The rearrangement uses TRBV7-2 and TRBJ2-7, with D tentatively TRBD1 (7 bases). The CDR3 region is CASSFGGGGYEQYF. The CDR3 nucleotides read TGTGCCAGCAGCTTTGGAGGGGGCGGGTACGAGCAGTACTTC.